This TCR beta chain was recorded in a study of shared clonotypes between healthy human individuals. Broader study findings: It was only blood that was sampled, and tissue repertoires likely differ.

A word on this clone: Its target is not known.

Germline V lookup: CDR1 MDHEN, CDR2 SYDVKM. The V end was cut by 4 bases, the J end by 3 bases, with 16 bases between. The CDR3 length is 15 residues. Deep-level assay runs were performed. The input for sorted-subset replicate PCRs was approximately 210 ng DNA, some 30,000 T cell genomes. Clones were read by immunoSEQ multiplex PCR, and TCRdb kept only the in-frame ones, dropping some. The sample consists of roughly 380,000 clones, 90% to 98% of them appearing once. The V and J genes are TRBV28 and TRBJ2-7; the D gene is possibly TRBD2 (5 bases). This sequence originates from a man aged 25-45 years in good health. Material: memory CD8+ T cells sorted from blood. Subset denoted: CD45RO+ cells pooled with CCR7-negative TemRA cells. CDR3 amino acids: CASSSNNPRVYEQYF. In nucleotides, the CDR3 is TGTGCCAGCAGTTCCAACAACCCGAGGGTCTACGAGCAGTACTTC. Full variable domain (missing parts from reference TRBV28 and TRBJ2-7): DVKVTQSSRYLVKRTGEKVFLECVQDMDHENMFWYRQDPGLGLRLIYFSYDVKMKEKGDIPEGYSVSREKKERFSLILESASTNQTSMYLCASSSNNPRVYEQYFGPGTRLTVT.